The entry below describes one TCR beta chain. The sample is drawn from a study of cytomegalovirus exposure and HLA in healthy donors. The trim removed 2 bases at V and 1 base at J, leaving 5 bases unmatched. Germline CDR1 and CDR2: SGHTA and FQGNSA. This CDR3 is 16 amino acids long. The PCR used 60 Vbeta and 13 Jbeta primers. The data were produced by immunoSEQ multiplex PCR, yet TCRdb's version contains in-frame clones alone and is incomplete. The data contain 150,000 to 200,000 clones, around 75% of them singletons. The chain combines TRBV7-2 with TRBJ1-5; 7 bases map to TRBD1. Input material: PBMCs. The sequence derives from a woman younger than 45 in good health and CMV-seronegative. CDR3 in amino acids: CASSLSPRGSNQPQHF. Here the CDR3 DNA reads TGTGCCAGCAGCTTAAGCCCCAGGGGGAGCAATCAGCCCCAGCATTTT.